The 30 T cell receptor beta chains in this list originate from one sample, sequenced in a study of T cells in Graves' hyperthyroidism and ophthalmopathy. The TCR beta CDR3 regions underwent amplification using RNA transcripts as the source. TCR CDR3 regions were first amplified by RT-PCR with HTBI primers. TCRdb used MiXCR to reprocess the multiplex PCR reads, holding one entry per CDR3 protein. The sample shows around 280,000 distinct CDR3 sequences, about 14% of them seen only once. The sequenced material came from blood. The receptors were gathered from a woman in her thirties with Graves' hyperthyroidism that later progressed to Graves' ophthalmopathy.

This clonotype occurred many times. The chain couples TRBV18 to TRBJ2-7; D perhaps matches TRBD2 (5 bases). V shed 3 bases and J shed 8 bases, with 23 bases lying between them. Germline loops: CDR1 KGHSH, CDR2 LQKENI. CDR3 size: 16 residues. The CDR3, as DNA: TGTGCCAGCTCACCTACCCCTAGCTCCGAGAACGACAAGCAGTACTTC. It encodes CASSPTPSSENDKQYF. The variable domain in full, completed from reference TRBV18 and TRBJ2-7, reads NAGVMQNPRHLVRRRGQEARLRCSPMKGHSHVYWYRQLPEEGLKFMVYLQKENIIDESGMPKERFSAEFPKEGPSILRIQQVVRGDSAAYFCASSPTPSSENDKQYFGPGTRLTVT.

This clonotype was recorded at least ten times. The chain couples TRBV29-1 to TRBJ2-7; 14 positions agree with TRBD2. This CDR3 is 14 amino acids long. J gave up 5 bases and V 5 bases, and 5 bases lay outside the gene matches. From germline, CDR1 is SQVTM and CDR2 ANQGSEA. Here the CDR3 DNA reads TGCAGCGTTCCGGGACTAGCGGGAGTAGACGAGCAGTACTTC. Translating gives CSVPGLAGVDEQYF.

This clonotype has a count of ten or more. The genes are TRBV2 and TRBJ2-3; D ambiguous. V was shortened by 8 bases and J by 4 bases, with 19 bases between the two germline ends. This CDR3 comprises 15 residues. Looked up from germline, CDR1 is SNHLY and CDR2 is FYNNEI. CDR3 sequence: CASCPFAVLPDTQYF. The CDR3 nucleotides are TGTGCCAGCTGCCCCTTCGCGGTACTACCAGATACGCAGTATTTT.

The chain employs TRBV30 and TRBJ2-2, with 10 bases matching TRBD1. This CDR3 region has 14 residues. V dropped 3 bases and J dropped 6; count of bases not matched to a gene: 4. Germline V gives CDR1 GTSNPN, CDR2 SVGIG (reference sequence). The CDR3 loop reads CAWSAGTGAGELFF. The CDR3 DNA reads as TGTGCCTGGAGCGCCGGGACAGGGGCCGGGGAGCTGTTTTTT.

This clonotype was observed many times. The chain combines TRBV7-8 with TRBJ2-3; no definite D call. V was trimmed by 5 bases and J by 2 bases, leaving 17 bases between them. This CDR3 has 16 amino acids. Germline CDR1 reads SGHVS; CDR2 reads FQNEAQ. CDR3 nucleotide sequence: TGTGCCAGCAGCCGTATCCATATGGAGAACACAGATACGCAGTATTTT. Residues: CASSRIHMENTDTQYF.

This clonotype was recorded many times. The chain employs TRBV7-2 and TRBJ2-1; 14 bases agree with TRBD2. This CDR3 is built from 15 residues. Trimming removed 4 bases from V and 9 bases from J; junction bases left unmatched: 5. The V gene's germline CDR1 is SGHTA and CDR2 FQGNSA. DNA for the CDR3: TGTGCCAGCAGCTCCGGGACTAGCGGGAGTGGTGAGCAGTTCTTC. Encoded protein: CASSSGTSGSGEQFF.

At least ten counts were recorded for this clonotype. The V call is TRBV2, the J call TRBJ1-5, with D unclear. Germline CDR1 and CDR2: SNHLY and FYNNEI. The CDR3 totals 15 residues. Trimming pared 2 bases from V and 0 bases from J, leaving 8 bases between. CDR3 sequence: CASSENAGSNQPQHF. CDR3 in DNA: TGTGCCAGCAGTGAAAACGCGGGTAGCAATCAGCCCCAGCATTTT.

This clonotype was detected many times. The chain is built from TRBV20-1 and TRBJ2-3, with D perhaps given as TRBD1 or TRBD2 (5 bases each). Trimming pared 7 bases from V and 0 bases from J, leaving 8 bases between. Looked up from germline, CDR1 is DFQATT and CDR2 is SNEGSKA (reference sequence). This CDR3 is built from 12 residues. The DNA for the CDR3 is TGCAGTGGGGACCAAAGCACAGATACGCAGTATTTT. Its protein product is CSGDQSTDTQYF.

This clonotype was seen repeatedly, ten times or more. CDR3 DNA: TGCAGCGTTGACGTGTCCGACCAAGAGACCCAGTACTTC. Amino acids: CSVDVSDQETQYF. The J gene is TRBJ2-5, the V gene TRBV29-1, with D hard to call. The germline gives CDR1 SQVTM, CDR2 ANQGSEA. Trimming removed 3 bases at V and 0 bases at J, with 8 bases between. This CDR3 has 13 residues.

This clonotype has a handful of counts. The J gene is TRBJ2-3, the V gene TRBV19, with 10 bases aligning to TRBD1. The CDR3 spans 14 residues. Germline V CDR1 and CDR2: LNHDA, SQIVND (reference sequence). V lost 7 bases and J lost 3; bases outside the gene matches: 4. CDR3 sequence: CASTLGQGTDTQYF. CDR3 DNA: TGTGCCAGTACCTTGGGACAGGGGACAGATACGCAGTATTTT.

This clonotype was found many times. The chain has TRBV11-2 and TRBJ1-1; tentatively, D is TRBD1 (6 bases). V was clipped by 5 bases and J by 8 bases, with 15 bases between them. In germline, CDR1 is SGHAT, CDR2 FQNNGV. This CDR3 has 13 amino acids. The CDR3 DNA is TGTGCCAGCAGCCCTTCAACCGGGACAGAAGCTTTCTTT. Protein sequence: CASSPSTGTEAFF.

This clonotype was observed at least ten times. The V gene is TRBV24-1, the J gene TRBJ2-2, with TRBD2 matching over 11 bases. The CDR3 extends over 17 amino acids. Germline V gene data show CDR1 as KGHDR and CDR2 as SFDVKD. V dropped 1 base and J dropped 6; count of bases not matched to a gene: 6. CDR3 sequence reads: CATSDFRGLAASGELFF. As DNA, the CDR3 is TGTGCCACCAGTGATTTTAGGGGACTAGCGGCGTCCGGGGAGCTGTTTTTT.

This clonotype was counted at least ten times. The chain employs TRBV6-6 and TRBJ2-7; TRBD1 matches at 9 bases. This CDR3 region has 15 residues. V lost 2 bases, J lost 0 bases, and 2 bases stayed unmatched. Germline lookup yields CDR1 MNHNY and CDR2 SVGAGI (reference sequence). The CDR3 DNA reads TGTGCCAGCAGTTACCGGGACAGGGTCTCCTACGAGCAGTACTTC. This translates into CASSYRDRVSYEQYF.

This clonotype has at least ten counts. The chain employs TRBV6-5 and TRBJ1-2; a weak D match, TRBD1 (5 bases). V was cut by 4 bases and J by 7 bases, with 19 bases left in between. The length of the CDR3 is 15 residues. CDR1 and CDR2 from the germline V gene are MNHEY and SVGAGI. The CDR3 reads CASSSTPGGSRGYTF. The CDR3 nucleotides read TGTGCCAGCAGTTCGACTCCGGGGGGAAGTCGTGGCTACACCTTC.

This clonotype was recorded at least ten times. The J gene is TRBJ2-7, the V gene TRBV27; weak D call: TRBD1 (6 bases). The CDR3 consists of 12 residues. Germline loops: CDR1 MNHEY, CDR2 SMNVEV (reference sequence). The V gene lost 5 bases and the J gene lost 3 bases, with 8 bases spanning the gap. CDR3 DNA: TGTGCCAGCAGTGGACAGAACTACGAGCAGTACTTC. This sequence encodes CASSGQNYEQYF.

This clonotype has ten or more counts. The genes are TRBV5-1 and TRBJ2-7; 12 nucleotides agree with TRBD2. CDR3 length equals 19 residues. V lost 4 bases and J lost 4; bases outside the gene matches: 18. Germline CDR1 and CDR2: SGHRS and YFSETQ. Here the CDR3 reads CASSLGLAGTQTVLYEQYF. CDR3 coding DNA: TGCGCCAGCAGCCTAGGACTAGCGGGAACACAGACCGTTTTATACGAGCAGTACTTC.

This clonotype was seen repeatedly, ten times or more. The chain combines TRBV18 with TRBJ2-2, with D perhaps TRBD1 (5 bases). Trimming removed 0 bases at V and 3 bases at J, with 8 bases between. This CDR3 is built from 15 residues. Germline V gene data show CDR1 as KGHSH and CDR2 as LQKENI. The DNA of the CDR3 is TGTGCCAGCTCACCACCCAGGGCGGACACCGGGGAGCTGTTTTTT. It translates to CASSPPRADTGELFF.

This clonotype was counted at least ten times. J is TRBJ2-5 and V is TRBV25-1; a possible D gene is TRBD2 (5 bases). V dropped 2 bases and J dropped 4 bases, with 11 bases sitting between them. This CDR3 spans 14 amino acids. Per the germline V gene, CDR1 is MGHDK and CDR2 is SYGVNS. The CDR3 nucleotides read TGTGCCAGCAGTGAAAACGGGGTCCGAGAGACCCAGTACTTC. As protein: CASSENGVRETQYF.

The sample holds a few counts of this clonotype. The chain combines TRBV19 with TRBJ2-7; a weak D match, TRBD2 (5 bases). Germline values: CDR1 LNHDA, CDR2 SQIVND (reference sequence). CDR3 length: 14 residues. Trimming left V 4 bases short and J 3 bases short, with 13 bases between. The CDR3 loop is CASSTLGSVYEQYF. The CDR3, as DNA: TGTGCCAGTAGTACCTTGGGTAGCGTCTACGAGCAGTACTTC.

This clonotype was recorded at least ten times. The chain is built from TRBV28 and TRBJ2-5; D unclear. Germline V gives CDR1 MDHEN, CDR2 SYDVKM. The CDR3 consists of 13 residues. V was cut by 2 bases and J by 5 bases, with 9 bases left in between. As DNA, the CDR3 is TGTGCCAGCAGTTTAGGATCTGGGGAGACCCAGTACTTC. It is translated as CASSLGSGETQYF.

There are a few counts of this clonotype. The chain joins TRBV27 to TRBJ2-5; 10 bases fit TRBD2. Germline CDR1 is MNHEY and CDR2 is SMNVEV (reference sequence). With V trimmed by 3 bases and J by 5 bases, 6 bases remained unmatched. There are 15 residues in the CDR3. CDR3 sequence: CASSFLAGEGETQYF. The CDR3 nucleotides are TGTGCCAGCAGTTTTCTAGCGGGAGAGGGGGAGACCCAGTACTTC.

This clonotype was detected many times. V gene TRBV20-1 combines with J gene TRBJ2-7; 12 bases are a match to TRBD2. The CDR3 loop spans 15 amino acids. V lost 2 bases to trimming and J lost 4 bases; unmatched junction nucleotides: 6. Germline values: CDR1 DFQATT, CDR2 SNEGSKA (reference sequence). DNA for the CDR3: TGCAGTGCTAGACCGACTAGCGGGAGCGGTTACGAGCAGTACTTC. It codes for CSARPTSGSGYEQYF.

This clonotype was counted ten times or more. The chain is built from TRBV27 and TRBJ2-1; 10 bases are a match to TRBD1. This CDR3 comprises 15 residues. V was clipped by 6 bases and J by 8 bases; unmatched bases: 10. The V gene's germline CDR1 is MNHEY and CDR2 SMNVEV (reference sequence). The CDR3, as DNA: TGTGCCAGCAGGGACTTTGGGACAGGGGTGCATGAGCAGTTCTTC. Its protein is CASRDFGTGVHEQFF.

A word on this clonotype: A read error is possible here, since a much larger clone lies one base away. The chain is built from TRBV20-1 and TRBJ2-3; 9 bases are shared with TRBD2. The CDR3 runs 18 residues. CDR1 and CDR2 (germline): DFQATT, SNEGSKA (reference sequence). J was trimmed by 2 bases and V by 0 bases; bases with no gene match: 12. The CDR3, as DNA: TGCAGTGCTAGAGATCTCTTCGCGGGAGGGACTAACACAGATACGCAGTATTTT. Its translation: CSARDLFAGGTNTDTQYF.

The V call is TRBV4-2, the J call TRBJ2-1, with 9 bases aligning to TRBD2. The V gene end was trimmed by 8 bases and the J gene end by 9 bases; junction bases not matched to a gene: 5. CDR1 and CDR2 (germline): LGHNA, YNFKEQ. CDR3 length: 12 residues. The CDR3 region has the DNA TGTGCCAGCGGACCTAGCGGGGCTGAGCAGTTCTTC. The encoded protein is CASGPSGAEQFF.

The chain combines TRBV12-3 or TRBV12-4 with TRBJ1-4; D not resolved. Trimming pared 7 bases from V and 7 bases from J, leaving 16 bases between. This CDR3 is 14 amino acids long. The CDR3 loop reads CASIFLGWSEKLFF. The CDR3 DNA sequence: TGTGCCAGCATTTTTTTGGGATGGAGTGAAAAACTGTTTTTT.

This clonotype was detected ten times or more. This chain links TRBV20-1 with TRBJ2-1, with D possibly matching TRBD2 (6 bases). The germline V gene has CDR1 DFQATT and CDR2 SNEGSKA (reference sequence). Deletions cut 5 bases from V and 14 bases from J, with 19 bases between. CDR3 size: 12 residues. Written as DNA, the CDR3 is TGCAGTGCTCCCGGGACTTTGGCGAGGGAGTTCTTC. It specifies CSAPGTLAREFF.

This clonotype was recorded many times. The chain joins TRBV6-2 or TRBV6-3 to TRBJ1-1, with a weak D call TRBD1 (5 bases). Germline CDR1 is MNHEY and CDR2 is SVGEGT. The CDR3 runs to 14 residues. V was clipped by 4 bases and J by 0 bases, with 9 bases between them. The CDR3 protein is CASSWPGLNTEAFF. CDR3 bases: TGTGCCAGCAGTTGGCCAGGGCTGAACACTGAAGCTTTCTTT.

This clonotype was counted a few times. The CDR3 sequence is CASSQVGQSYNEKLFF. CDR3 nucleotides: TGCGCCAGCAGCCAAGTTGGGCAGAGCTATAATGAAAAACTGTTTTTT. V is TRBV4-1 and J is TRBJ1-4; no definite D call. This CDR3 spans 16 amino acids. V shed 1 base and J shed 4 bases, with 13 bases lying between them. CDR1 is MGHRA, CDR2 YSYEKL, per germline.

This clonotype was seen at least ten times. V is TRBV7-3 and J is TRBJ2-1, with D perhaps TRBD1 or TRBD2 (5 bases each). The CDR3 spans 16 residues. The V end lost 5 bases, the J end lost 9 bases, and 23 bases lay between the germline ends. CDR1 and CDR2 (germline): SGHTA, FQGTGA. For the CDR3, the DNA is TGTGCCAGCAGCCCCTCTCGGGACCCGCGGCTCGGTGAGCAGTTCTTC. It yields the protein CASSPSRDPRLGEQFF.